The clone carrying this TCR beta chain was recorded only once. The data are from a study of blood T cell repertoires in COVID-19. Study-level information: Sites across the United States, Italy and Spain contributed samples from acute and convalescent COVID-19.

The CDR3 covers 13 residues. V was shortened by 5 bases and J by 6 bases, with 11 bases between the two germline ends. Germline loops: CDR1 MNHEY, CDR2 SVGAGI. The method was immunoSEQ multiplex PCR; TCRdb's version includes in-frame clones alone and lacks a portion of them. The table has around 200,000 clones, around four fifths seen once. This clonotype originated in a man in his fifties with active or convalescent COVID-19. Sequenced: peripheral blood. The chain has TRBV6-5 and TRBJ2-1, with D possibly TRBD1 on 6 matching bases. This chain's CDR3 is CASSRDITNEQFF. The CDR3 coding sequence is TGTGCCAGCAGTCGGGACATTACCAATGAGCAGTTCTTC.